Below, 17 T cell receptor beta chains from the same sample are listed, as sequenced in a study of OX40 agonist ivuxolimab in advanced cancers. Clones were read by immunoSEQ multiplex PCR, and TCRdb kept only the in-frame ones, dropping some. The data show around 84,000 clones, more than 80% seen once. The input for sequencing was CD4+ or CD8+ T cells sorted from blood, taken in a trial of the OX40 agonist ivuxolimab. These receptors were obtained from an adult with an advanced solid tumor such as melanoma, head and neck, liver or kidney cancer.

V usage is TRBV29-1 and J usage is TRBJ2-3, with D perhaps matching TRBD1 (6 bases). This CDR3 spans 15 amino acids. Germline loops: CDR1 SQVTM, CDR2 ANQGSEA. V was trimmed by 5 bases and J by 5 bases, leaving 20 bases between them. This CDR3 is CSVTSRAGEGDTQYF. CDR3 DNA: TGCAGCGTTACCTCCAGGGCAGGGGAAGGAGATACGCAGTATTTT.

The genes are TRBV6-5 and TRBJ1-2; unclear D gene. Germline values: CDR1 MNHEY, CDR2 SVGAGI. This CDR3 has 14 amino acids. The germline V and J ends were trimmed by 0 bases and 4 bases, with 9 bases remaining between them. Written as DNA, the CDR3 is TGTGCCAGCAGTTACTCGTCAGCACTCTATGGCTACACCTTC. Amino acid sequence: CASSYSSALYGYTF.

The V and J genes are TRBV18 and TRBJ2-5; possible D gene TRBD1, 6 bases. The CDR3 runs 14 residues. Germline loops: CDR1 KGHSH, CDR2 LQKENI. V was cut by 0 bases and J by 4 bases, with 9 bases left in between. CDR3: CASSPPGGRETQYF. CDR3 DNA sequence: TGTGCCAGCTCACCACCAGGGGGACGAGAGACCCAGTACTTC.

V usage is TRBV28 and J usage is TRBJ1-3; 9 bases fit TRBD1. Looked up from germline, CDR1 is MDHEN and CDR2 is SYDVKM. The CDR3 extends over 14 amino acids. With 6 bases clipped from V and 4 bases from J, the junction kept 4 bases outside the gene matches. This CDR3 is CASRSGTGGNTIYF. CDR3 nucleotides: TGTGCCAGCAGGTCCGGGACAGGGGGAAACACCATATATTTT.

J is TRBJ1-2 and V is TRBV6-5, with 7 bases lining up with TRBD1. Unmatched junction bases numbered 4, after V lost 5 bases and J lost 1 base. Germline V lookup: CDR1 MNHEY, CDR2 SVGAGI. The CDR3 runs to 14 residues. DNA for the CDR3: TGTGCCAGCAGTCGACAGGGCAGTAACTATGGCTACACCTTC. This gives the protein CASSRQGSNYGYTF.

DNA for the CDR3: TGTGCCAGCAGTGACCAGCATAATTCACCCCTCCACTTT. Translating gives CASSDQHNSPLHF. The chain employs TRBV6-4 and TRBJ1-6; D remains unclear. V was pared by 2 bases and J by 5 bases, with 4 bases between. This CDR3 is 13 amino acids long. CDR1 is MRHNA and CDR2 is SNTAGT in the germline V gene.

This clone was observed a handful of times. V and J are TRBV5-1 and TRBJ2-5; the match to TRBD2 covers 7 bases. CDR3 length: 15 residues. V lost 1 base, J lost 2 bases, and 5 bases stayed unmatched. The V gene's germline CDR1 is SGHRS and CDR2 YFSETQ. This CDR3 is CASSLRGRGQETQYF. The CDR3 coding sequence is TGCGCCAGCAGCTTGCGCGGGAGAGGGCAAGAGACCCAGTACTTC.

The rearrangement joins TRBV18 to TRBJ1-1, with 7 positions matching TRBD1. The CDR3 length is 18 residues. V gave up 4 bases and J gave up 5 bases; unmatched junction bases: 19. The germline V gene has CDR1 KGHSH and CDR2 LQKENI. The CDR3 DNA is TGTGCCAGCTCACGCAACCGGATAGGCAGACAGGGCGTAACTGAAGCTTTCTTT. Its protein product is CASSRNRIGRQGVTEAFF.

This rearrangement joins TRBV25-1 to TRBJ1-6; TRBD1 matches 8 bases. The trim removed 4 bases at V and 10 bases at J, leaving 9 bases unmatched. The germline CDR1 and CDR2 sequences are MGHDK and SYGVNS. This CDR3 has 15 residues. CDR3 sequence: CASSALQGGNSPLHF. CDR3 sequence (DNA): TGTGCCAGCAGTGCATTACAGGGGGGAAACTCACCCCTCCACTTT.

The sample holds one count of this clone. V and J are TRBV7-9 and TRBJ2-1; 9 bases agree with TRBD2. This CDR3 region has 17 residues. The V gene end was trimmed by 5 bases and the J gene end by 4 bases; junction bases not matched to a gene: 12. Germline loops: CDR1 SEHNR, CDR2 FQNEAQ (reference sequence). In nucleotides, the CDR3 is TGTGCCAGCAGCCCCACCCCTGCCCTAGCGGGGTACAATGAGCAGTTCTTC. Amino acid sequence: CASSPTPALAGYNEQFF. Drawing the rest from reference TRBV7-9 and TRBJ2-1, the complete variable domain is DTGVSQNPRHKITKRGQNVTFRCDPISEHNRLYWYRQTLGQGPEFLTYFQNEAQLEKSRLLSDRFSAERPKGSFSTLEIQRTEQGDSAMYLCASSPTPALAGYNEQFFGPGTRLTVL.

The chain recombines TRBV7-2 with TRBJ2-7; possible D gene TRBD1, 6 bases. From germline, CDR1 is SGHTA and CDR2 FQGNSA. The germline V and J ends were trimmed by 5 bases and 2 bases, with 16 bases remaining between them. This CDR3 comprises 15 residues. The CDR3 DNA follows: TGTGCCAGCAGCCATGAGGGACACGGAGCCTACGAGCAGTACTTC. Translating it yields CASSHEGHGAYEQYF.

This clone was counted between two and nine times. V is TRBV5-4 and J is TRBJ2-5; D is possibly TRBD1 (6 bases). The CDR3 totals 15 residues. Germline V gene data show CDR1 as SGHNT and CDR2 as YYREEE (reference sequence). V shed 0 bases and J shed 2 bases, with 11 bases lying between them. CDR3 bases: TGTGCCAGCAGCTTGGATCTTGGACAGCAAGAGACCCAGTACTTC. Translating gives CASSLDLGQQETQYF. Using reference TRBV5-4 and TRBJ2-5 for the parts outside the CDR3, the full variable domain is ETGVTQSPTHLIKTRGQQVTLRCSSQSGHNTVSWYQQALGQGPQFIFQYYREEENGRGNFPPRFSGLQFPNYSSELNVNALELDDSALYLCASSLDLGQQETQYFGPGTRLLVL.

The chain links TRBV11-2 to TRBJ2-3; D call uncertain. The CDR3 is made up of 16 amino acids. Germline V gene sequence: CDR1 SGHAT, CDR2 FQNNGV. V was trimmed by 4 bases and J by 2 bases, leaving 16 bases between them. The CDR3 DNA follows: TGTGCCAGCAGCTCCCCCGCGTGGTCCTACACAGATACGCAGTATTTT. Its translation: CASSSPAWSYTDTQYF.

The rearrangement links TRBV10-3 to TRBJ2-7; D gene uncertain. Germline CDR1 is ENHRY and CDR2 is SYGVKD. The CDR3 is 11 amino acids. V gave up 11 bases and J gave up 6 bases, with 14 bases separating them. CDR3 coding DNA: TGTGCCGCCGGGTACGTTGTCGAGCAGTACTTC. Encoded protein: CAAGYVVEQYF.

J is TRBJ2-7 and V is TRBV7-2; D might be TRBD1 or TRBD2, each matching 5 bases. The CDR3 is 15 residues long. CDR1 is SGHTA, CDR2 FQGNSA, per germline. Trimming stripped 6 bases from V and 5 bases from J, with 20 bases between. The CDR3 nucleotides are TGTGCCAGCAGTCCCCGTCCTGGGGGATTCCACGAGCAGTACTTC. Residues: CASSPRPGGFHEQYF.

This clone appeared once. The J gene is TRBJ1-6, the V gene TRBV28, with a possible D match to TRBD1 (5 bases). This CDR3 is 15 amino acids long. The germline V gene encodes CDR1 MDHEN and CDR2 SYDVKM. Between the trimmed V and J ends, which lost 6 bases and 6 bases, there was a span of 15 bases. The CDR3 protein is CASSPPLGGNSPLHF. CDR3 sequence (DNA): TGTGCCAGCAGCCCCCCGCTGGGGGGTAATTCACCCCTCCACTTT.

The chain carries TRBV7-2 and TRBJ2-1, with D uncertain. Germline V gives CDR1 SGHTA, CDR2 FQGNSA. Trimming took 5 bases from V and 7 from J, leaving 15 bases between them. This CDR3 region has 14 residues. The chain's CDR3 is CASSPDATRNEQFF. The DNA for the CDR3 is TGTGCCAGCAGCCCGGACGCAACGAGGAATGAGCAGTTCTTC.